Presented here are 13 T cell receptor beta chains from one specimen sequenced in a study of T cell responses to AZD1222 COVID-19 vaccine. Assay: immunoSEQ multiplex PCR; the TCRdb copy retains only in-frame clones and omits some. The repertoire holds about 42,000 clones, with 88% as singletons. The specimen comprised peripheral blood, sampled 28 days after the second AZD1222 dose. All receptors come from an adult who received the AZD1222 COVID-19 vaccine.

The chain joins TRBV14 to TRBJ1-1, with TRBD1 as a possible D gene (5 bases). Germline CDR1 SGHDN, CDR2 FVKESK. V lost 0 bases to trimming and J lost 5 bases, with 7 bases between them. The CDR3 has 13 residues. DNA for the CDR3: TGTGCCAGCAGCCAAGAGGGGCTGACTGAAGCTTTCTTT. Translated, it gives CASSQEGLTEAFF.

CDR3 loop: CASRGTGVNIQYF. Here the CDR3 DNA reads TGTGCCAGCAGGGGGACAGGGGTAAACATTCAGTACTTC. This chain joins TRBV12-3 or TRBV12-4 and TRBJ2-4; 10 bases are shared with TRBD1. The CDR3 contains 13 residues. The V gene end was trimmed by 6 bases and the J gene end by 6 bases; junction bases not matched to a gene: 2.

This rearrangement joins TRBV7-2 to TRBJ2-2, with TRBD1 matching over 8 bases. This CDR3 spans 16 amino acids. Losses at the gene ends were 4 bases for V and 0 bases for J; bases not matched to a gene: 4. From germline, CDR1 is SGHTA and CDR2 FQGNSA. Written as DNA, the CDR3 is TGTGCCAGCAGCTATCAGGGGGCCTCGAACACCGGGGAGCTGTTTTTT. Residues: CASSYQGASNTGELFF. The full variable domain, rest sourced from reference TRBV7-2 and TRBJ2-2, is GAGVSQSPSNKVTEKGKDVELRCDPISGHTALYWYRQSLGQGLEFLIYFQGNSAPDKSGLPSDRFSAERTGGSVSTLTIQRTQQEDSAVYLCASSYQGASNTGELFFGEGSRLTVL.

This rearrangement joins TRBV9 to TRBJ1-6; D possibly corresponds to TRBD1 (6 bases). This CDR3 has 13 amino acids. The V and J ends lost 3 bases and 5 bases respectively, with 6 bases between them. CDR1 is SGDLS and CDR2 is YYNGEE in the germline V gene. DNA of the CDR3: TGTGCCAGCAGCGGGACAGATAATTCACCCCTCCACTTT. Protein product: CASSGTDNSPLHF.

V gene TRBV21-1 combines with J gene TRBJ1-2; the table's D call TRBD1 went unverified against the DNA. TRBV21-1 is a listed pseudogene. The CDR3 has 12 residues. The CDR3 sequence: CASSAQYRGFTF. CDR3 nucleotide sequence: TGTGCCAGCAGCGCCCAATACAGGGGCTTCACCTTC.

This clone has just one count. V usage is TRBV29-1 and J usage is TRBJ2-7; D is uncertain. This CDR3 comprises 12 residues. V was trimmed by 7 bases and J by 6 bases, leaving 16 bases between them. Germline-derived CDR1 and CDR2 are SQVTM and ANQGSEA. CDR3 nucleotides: TGCAGCGCCGCTCGGTTAATCGGCGAGCAGTACTTC. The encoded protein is CSAARLIGEQYF.

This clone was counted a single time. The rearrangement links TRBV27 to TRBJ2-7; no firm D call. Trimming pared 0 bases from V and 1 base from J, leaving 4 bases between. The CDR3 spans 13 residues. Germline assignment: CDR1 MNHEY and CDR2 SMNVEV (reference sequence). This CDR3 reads CASSLSGSYEQYF. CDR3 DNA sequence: TGTGCCAGCAGTTTATCGGGGTCCTACGAGCAGTACTTC.

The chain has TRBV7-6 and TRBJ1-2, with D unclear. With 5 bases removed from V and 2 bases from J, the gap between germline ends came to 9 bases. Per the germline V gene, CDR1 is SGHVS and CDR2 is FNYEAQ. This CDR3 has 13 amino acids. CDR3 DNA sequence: TGTGCCAGCAGCCCCGAGGAGAACTATGGCTACACCTTC. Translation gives CASSPEENYGYTF.

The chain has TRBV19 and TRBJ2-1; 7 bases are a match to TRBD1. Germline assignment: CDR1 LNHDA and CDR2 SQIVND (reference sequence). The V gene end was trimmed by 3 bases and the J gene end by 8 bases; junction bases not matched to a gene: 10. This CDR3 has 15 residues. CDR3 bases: TGTGCCAGTAGTATTCCCCTCCACAGGGGAGATGAGCAGTTCTTC. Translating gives CASSIPLHRGDEQFF.

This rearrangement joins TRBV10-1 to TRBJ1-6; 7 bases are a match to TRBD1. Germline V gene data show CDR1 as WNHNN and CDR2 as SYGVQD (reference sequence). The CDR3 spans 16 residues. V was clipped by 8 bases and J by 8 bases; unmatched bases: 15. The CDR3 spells CASRRGPRGRDSPLHF. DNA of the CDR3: TGCGCCAGCCGACGGGGCCCGAGGGGGCGTGATTCACCCCTCCACTTT.

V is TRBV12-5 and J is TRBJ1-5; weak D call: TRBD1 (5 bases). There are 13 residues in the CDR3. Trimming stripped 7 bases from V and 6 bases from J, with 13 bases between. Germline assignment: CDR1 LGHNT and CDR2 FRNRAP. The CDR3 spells CASALGGGQPQHF. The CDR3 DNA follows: TGTGCTAGTGCCCTGGGGGGGGGTCAGCCCCAGCATTTT.

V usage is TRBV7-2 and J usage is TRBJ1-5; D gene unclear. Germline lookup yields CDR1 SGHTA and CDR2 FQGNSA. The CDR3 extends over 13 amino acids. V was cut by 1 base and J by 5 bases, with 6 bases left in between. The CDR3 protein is CASSLGTHQPQHF. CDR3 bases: TGTGCCAGCAGCTTAGGTACGCATCAGCCCCAGCATTTT.

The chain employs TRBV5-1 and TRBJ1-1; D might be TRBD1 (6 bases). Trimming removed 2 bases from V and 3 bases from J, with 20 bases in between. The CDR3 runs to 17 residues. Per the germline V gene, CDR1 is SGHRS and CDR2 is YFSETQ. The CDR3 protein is CASSFLQGSLMDTEAFF. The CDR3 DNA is TGCGCCAGCAGCTTTTTACAGGGATCACTGATGGACACTGAAGCTTTCTTT.